A single sample is the source of the 3 T cell receptor beta chains below, sequenced in a study of vaccination effects on CD4 cells after COVID-19. These receptors' targets are unknown. Antigen-specific CD4+ T cell clonotypes were called by their expansion after viral peptide-pool culture in ViraFEST. Following 10 days of culture, CD4+ T cells were isolated. Convalescent patients had PCR-confirmed SARS-CoV-2 infection between March and December 2020. Participants got two doses of BNT162b2 or mRNA-1273 vaccine. Profiled with immunoSEQ multiplex PCR; TCRdb holds only in-frame clones, not every one. The data contain over 10,000 clones, just under 75% of them singletons. Specimen: CD4+ T cells from PBMCs cultured with HCoV-NL63 spike peptides, collected after COVID-19 vaccination. The source of these receptors is a human donor who had a prior SARS-CoV-2 infection.

The chain links TRBV4-3 to TRBJ1-3; 8 bases are a match to TRBD1. V shed 0 bases, J shed 0 bases, and the junction held 10 bases outside the gene matches. The CDR3 has 19 amino acids. Germline lookup yields CDR1 LGHNA and CDR2 YSLEER. The CDR3 here is CASSQESSGTGYSGNTIYF. CDR3 nucleotide sequence: TGCGCCAGCAGCCAAGAATCGAGCGGGACAGGATACTCTGGAAACACCATATATTTT.

The rearrangement joins TRBV7-9 to TRBJ2-2; 10 bases map to TRBD2. Germline-derived CDR1 and CDR2 are SEHNR and FQNEAQ (reference sequence). The V gene end was trimmed by 0 bases and the J gene end by 0 bases; junction bases not matched to a gene: 4. This CDR3 comprises 18 residues. This CDR3 is CASSLALAGDSNTGELFF. Here the CDR3 DNA reads TGTGCCAGCAGCTTAGCCCTAGCGGGAGATTCGAACACCGGGGAGCTGTTTTTT.

The genes are TRBV6-1 and TRBJ2-3, with TRBD2 identical over 11 bases. V gave up 2 bases and J gave up 5 bases; unmatched junction bases: 6. Germline V CDR1 and CDR2: MNHNS, SASEGT. CDR3 length: 16 residues. CDR3 nucleotides: TGTGCCAGCAGTGAATTACTAGCGGGAGTTGGAGATACGCAGTATTTT. Amino acids: CASSELLAGVGDTQYF.